One and the same sample provided the 6 T cell receptor beta chains below, sequenced in a study of T cell clusters in autoimmune cytopenias. Each sample's input was 250 ng genomic DNA, 30,000 to 45,000 genome equivalents. Multiplex touch-down PCR amplified TRB using TRB-A and TRB-B pools in one tube. TCRdb reprocessed the multiplex PCR reads and stores each CDR3 protein as one record, lacking DNA. This specimen shows under 7,500 distinct CDR3 sequences; the ten leading clones hold roughly 26%. Sequenced material: peripheral blood. The receptors stem from a human donor with an autoimmune cytopenia or autoimmune hepatitis (not recorded which).

This clonotype is classed as medium-sized by frequency. The V gene is TRBV6-5, the J gene TRBJ2-1; TCRdb's D call of TRBD2 is untestable without DNA. The germline gives CDR1 MNHEY, CDR2 SVGAGI. There are 16 residues in the CDR3. This CDR3 reads CASTELRGGSYNEQFF.

V and J are TRBV19 and TRBJ1-3; as DNA is missing, the TRBD1 call by TCRdb cannot be tested. Germline CDR1 is LNHDA and CDR2 is SQIVND (reference sequence). The CDR3 totals 15 residues. This CDR3 is CASSITGPGGNTIYF.

The chain recombines TRBV27 with TRBJ1-3; lacking DNA, the TRBD1 call made by TCRdb goes unchecked. CDR3 length: 15 amino acids. CDR1 and CDR2 (germline): MNHEY, SMNVEV (reference sequence). The CDR3 region is CASSSWGGARNTIYF.

The CDR3 reads CASSSKWGNTIYF. This rearrangement joins TRBV11-1 to TRBJ1-3. Germline V gives CDR1 SGHAT, CDR2 FQDESV (reference sequence). The CDR3 contains 13 residues. The complete variable domain, with remaining parts taken from reference TRBV11-1 and TRBJ1-3, reads EAEVAQSPRYKITEKSQAVAFWCDPISGHATLYWYRQILGQGPELLVQFQDESVVDDSQLPKDRFSAERLKGVDSTLKIQPAELGDSAMYLCASSSKWGNTIYFGEGSWLTVV.

The chain is built from TRBV7-6 and TRBJ2-7. Germline V CDR1 and CDR2: SGHVS, FNYEAQ. This CDR3 is built from 12 residues. The CDR3 here is CASSQNPREQYF.

The CDR3 region is CSARGTGGTTRYEKLFF. This sequence joins TRBV20-1 and TRBJ1-4; TCRdb selects TRBD1, and the lack of DNA leaves this call unchecked. The CDR3 is made up of 17 amino acids. CDR1 DFQATT and CDR2 SNEGSKA come from the germline V gene (reference sequence).